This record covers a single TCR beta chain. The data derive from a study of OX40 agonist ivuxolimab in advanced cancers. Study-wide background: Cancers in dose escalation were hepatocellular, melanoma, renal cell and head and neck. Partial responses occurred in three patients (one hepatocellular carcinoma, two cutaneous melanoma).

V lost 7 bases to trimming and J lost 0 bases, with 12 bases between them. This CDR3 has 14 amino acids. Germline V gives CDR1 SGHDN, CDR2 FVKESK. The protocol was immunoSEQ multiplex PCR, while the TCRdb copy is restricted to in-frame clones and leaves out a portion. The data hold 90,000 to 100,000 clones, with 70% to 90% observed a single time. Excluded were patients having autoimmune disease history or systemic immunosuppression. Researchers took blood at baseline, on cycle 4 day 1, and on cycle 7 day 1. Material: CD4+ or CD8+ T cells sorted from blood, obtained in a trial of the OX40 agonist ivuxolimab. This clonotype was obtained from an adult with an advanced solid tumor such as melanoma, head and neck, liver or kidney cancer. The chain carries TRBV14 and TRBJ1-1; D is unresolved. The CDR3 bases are TGTGCCAGCACGCCTGGACCCATGAACACTGAAGCTTTCTTT. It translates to CASTPGPMNTEAFF.